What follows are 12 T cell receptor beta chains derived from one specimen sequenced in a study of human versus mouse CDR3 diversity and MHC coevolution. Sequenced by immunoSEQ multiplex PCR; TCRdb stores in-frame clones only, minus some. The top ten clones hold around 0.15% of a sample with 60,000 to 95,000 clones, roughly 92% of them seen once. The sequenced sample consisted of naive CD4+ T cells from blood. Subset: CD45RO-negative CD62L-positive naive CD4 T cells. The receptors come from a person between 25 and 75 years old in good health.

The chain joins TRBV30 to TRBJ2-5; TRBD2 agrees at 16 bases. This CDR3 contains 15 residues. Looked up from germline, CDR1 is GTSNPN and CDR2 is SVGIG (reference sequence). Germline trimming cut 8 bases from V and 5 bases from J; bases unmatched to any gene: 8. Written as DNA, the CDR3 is TGTGCCCAGGGACTAGCGGGGGGGCCTGGCGAGACCCAGTACTTC. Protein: CAQGLAGGPGETQYF. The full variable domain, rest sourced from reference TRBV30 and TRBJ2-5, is SQTIHQWPATLVQPVGSPLSLECTVEGTSNPNLYWYRQAAGRGLQLLFYSVGIGQISSEVPQNLSASRPQDRQFILSSKKLLLSDSGFYLCAQGLAGGPGETQYFGPGTRLLVL.

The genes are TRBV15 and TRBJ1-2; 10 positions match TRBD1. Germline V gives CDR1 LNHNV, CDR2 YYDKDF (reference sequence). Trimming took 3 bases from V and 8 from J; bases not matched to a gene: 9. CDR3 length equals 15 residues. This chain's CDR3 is CATSRATGGDWGYTF. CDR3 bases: TGTGCCACCAGCAGGGCGACAGGGGGCGATTGGGGCTACACCTTC.

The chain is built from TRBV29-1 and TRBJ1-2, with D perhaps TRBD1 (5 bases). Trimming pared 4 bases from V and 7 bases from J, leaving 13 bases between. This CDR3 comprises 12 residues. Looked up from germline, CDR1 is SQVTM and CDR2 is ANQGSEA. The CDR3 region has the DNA TGCAGCGTTGGGGGCAGGGAAGTTGGCTACACCTTC. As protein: CSVGGREVGYTF.

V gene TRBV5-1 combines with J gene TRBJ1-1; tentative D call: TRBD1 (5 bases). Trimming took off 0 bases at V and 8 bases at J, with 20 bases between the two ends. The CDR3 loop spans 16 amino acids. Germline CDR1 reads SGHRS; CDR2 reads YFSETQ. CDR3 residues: CASSLVIGGNTIEAFF. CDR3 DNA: TGCGCCAGCAGCTTGGTAATTGGGGGGAATACCATAGAAGCTTTCTTT.

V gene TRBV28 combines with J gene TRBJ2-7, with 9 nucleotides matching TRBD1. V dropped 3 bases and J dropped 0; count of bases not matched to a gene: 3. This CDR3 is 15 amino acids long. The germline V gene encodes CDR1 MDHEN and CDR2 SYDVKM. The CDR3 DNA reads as TGTGCCAGCAGTTTTGGGGACAGGGACTCCTACGAGCAGTACTTC. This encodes CASSFGDRDSYEQYF.

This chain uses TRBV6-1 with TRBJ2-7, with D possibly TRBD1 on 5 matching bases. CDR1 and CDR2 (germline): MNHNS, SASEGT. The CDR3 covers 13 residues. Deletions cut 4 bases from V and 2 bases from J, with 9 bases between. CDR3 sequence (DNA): TGTGCCAGCAGTGTGACAGCAACCTACGAGCAGTACTTC. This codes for CASSVTATYEQYF.

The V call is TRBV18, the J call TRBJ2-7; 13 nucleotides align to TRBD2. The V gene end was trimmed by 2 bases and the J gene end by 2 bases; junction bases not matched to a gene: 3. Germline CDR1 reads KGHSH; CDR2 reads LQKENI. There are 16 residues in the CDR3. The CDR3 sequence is CASSPVGLAGAYEQYF. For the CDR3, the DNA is TGTGCCAGCTCACCAGTCGGACTAGCGGGAGCCTACGAGCAGTACTTC.

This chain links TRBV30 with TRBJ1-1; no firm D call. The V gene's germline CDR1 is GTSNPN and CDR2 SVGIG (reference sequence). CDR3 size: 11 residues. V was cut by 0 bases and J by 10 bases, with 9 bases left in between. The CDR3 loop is CAWSVPSPAFF. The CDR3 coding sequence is TGTGCCTGGAGTGTCCCTTCCCCAGCTTTCTTT. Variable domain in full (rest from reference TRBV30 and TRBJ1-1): SQTIHQWPATLVQPVGSPLSLECTVEGTSNPNLYWYRQAAGRGLQLLFYSVGIGQISSEVPQNLSASRPQDRQFILSSKKLLLSDSGFYLCAWSVPSPAFFGQGTRLTVV.

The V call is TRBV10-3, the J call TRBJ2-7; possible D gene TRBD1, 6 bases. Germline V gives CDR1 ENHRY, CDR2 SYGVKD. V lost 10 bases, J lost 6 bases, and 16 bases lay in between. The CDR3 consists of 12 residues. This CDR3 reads CATGDISSEQYF. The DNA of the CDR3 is TGTGCCACAGGGGATATTAGTAGCGAGCAGTACTTC.

CDR3 sequence reads: CASSQAEAGATYEQYF. The CDR3 DNA follows: TGCGCCAGCAGCCAAGCGGAAGCGGGAGCGACCTACGAGCAGTACTTC. The chain links TRBV4-1 to TRBJ2-7; 8 nucleotides align to TRBD2. Germline V CDR1 and CDR2: MGHRA, YSYEKL. V shed 1 base and J 2 bases; nucleotides not matched to a gene: 7. The CDR3 has 16 residues.

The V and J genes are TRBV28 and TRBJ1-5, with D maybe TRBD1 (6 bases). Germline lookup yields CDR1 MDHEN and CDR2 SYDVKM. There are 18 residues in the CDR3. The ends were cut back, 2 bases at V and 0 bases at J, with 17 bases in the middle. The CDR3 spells CASSLTGTLAYSNQPQHF. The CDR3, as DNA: TGTGCCAGCAGTTTAACCGGGACATTGGCTTATAGCAATCAGCCCCAGCATTTT. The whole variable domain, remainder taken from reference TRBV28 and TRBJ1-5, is DVKVTQSSRYLVKRTGEKVFLECVQDMDHENMFWYRQDPGLGLRLIYFSYDVKMKEKGDIPEGYSVSREKKERFSLILESASTNQTSMYLCASSLTGTLAYSNQPQHFGDGTRLSIL.

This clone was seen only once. CDR3: CASSSWTNTQYF. The DNA of the CDR3 is TGTGCCAGCAGCTCGTGGACTAATACGCAGTATTTT. V and J are TRBV7-9 and TRBJ2-3, with D perhaps matching TRBD2 (6 bases). This CDR3 has 12 amino acids. Trimming removed 4 bases at V and 7 bases at J, with 9 bases between. Germline CDR1 SEHNR, CDR2 FQNEAQ (reference sequence).